This T cell receptor (beta chain) came from a study of T cells in Graves' hyperthyroidism and ophthalmopathy. The CDR3 runs to 15 residues. V lost 3 bases to trimming and J lost 2 bases, with 14 bases between them. Germline V gene sequence: CDR1 MNHGY, CDR2 SVAAGI. Authors of the study amplified TCR beta CDR3 regions from RNA transcripts. Initially, a first-round RT-PCR of the TCR CDR3 employed the HTBI primer set. Each CDR3 protein gets one entry after TCRdb re-called the multiplex PCR reads with MiXCR. Of about 360,000 distinct CDR3 sequences listed, around 25% are singletons. V is TRBV6-9 and J is TRBJ2-7, with D perhaps TRBD2 (5 bases). The sequence was collected from a man in his fifties with Graves' hyperthyroidism. The specimen sequenced was blood. CDR3 loop: CASSYLGFGTYEQYF. In DNA form, the CDR3 reads TGTGCCAGCAGTTACTTGGGATTCGGGACCTACGAGCAGTACTTC.